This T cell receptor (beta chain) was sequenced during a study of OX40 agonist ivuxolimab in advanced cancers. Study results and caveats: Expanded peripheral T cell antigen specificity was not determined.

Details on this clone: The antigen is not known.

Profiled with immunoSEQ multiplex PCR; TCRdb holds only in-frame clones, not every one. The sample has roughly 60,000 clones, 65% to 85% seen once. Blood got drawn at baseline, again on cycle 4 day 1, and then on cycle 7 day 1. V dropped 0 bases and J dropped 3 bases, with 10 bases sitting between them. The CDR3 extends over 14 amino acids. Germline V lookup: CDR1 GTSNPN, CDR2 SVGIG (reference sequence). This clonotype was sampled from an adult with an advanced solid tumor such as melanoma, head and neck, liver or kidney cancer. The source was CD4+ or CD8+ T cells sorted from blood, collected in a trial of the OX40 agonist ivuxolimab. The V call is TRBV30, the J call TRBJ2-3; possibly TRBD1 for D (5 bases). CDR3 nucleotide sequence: TGTGCCTGGAGTGTACGTAGGGGTACAGATACGCAGTATTTT. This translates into CAWSVRRGTDTQYF.